This entry lists 31 T cell receptor beta chains sequenced from one sample in a study of OX40 agonist ivuxolimab in advanced cancers. Assay used: immunoSEQ multiplex PCR; TCRdb lists only in-frame clones, some missing. Of 90,000 or so clones in the sample, nearly 90% were seen once. The sequencing used CD4+ or CD8+ T cells sorted from blood, collected in a trial of the OX40 agonist ivuxolimab. Receptor source: an adult with an advanced solid tumor such as melanoma, head and neck, liver or kidney cancer.

The rearrangement joins TRBV18 to TRBJ2-3; 12 bases are shared with TRBD2. Per germline, CDR1 KGHSH and CDR2 LQKENI. V lost 4 bases and J lost 3; bases outside the gene matches: 5. The CDR3 length is 16 residues. The CDR3 spells CASSRRTSGVTDTQYF. CDR3 in DNA: TGTGCCAGCTCACGACGGACTAGCGGGGTAACAGATACGCAGTATTTT.

The CDR3: CASRQQGYQETQYF. CDR3 in DNA: TGTGCCAGCAGGCAACAGGGGTACCAAGAGACCCAGTACTTC. This chain connects TRBV28 to TRBJ2-5; 7 bases are a match to TRBD1. After removal of 6 bases from V and 0 bases from J, the junction contained 4 bases not matched to a gene. In germline, CDR1 is MDHEN, CDR2 SYDVKM. CDR3 length: 14 residues.

The chain uses TRBV11-3 and TRBJ2-1; 14 positions agree with TRBD2. Germline V CDR1 and CDR2: SGHNT, YENEEA. J gave up 8 bases and V 5 bases, and 5 bases lay outside the gene matches. CDR3 length: 15 residues. For the CDR3, the DNA is TGTGCCAGCAGCCGGGGACTAGCGGGAGTGGATGAGCAGTTCTTC. This codes for CASSRGLAGVDEQFF. The full variable domain, rest sourced from reference TRBV11-3 and TRBJ2-1, is EAGVVQSPRYKIIEKKQPVAFWCNPISGHNTLYWYLQNLGQGPELLIRYENEEAVDDSQLPKDRFSAERLKGVDSTLKIQPAELGDSAVYLCASSRGLAGVDEQFFGPGTRLTVL.

The genes are TRBV7-9 and TRBJ1-3; no clear D. With 2 bases removed from V and 2 bases from J, the gap between germline ends came to 7 bases. Germline CDR1 is SEHNR and CDR2 is FQNEAQ (reference sequence). There are 14 residues in the CDR3. CDR3 DNA: TGTGCCAGCAGCTTACGAGATGCTGGAAACACCATATATTTT. It yields the protein CASSLRDAGNTIYF.

This chain connects TRBV7-2 to TRBJ2-1; 10 nucleotides agree with TRBD1. This CDR3 region has 15 residues. Trimming took 5 bases from V and 1 from J; bases not matched to a gene: 2. Germline lookup yields CDR1 SGHTA and CDR2 FQGNSA. The CDR3 coding sequence is TGTGCCAGCAGCAGGGACAGGGGTTCCTACAATGAGCAGTTCTTC. Translating it yields CASSRDRGSYNEQFF. Filled out from reference TRBV7-2 and TRBJ2-1, the complete variable domain reads GAGVSQSPSNKVTEKGKDVELRCDPISGHTALYWYRQSLGQGLEFLIYFQGNSAPDKSGLPSDRFSAERTGGSVSTLTIQRTQQEDSAVYLCASSRDRGSYNEQFFGPGTRLTVL.

The chain uses TRBV28 and TRBJ2-3; 7 nucleotides align to TRBD2. In germline, CDR1 is MDHEN, CDR2 SYDVKM. CDR3 length equals 16 residues. The V gene end was trimmed by 8 bases and the J gene end by 3 bases; junction bases not matched to a gene: 14. The CDR3 here is CASGPLGAGETDTQYF. CDR3 in DNA: TGTGCCAGCGGCCCCCTCGGGGCGGGGGAAACAGATACGCAGTATTTT.

The chain recombines TRBV19 with TRBJ1-2, with 7 bases fitting TRBD1. Germline-derived CDR1 and CDR2 are LNHDA and SQIVND (reference sequence). The CDR3 is 16 residues long. Losses at the gene ends were 3 bases for V and 3 bases for J; bases not matched to a gene: 10. CDR3 loop: CASSMYTEGADYGYTF. CDR3 DNA: TGTGCCAGTAGTATGTACACGGAGGGGGCGGACTATGGCTACACCTTC.

The chain uses TRBV19 and TRBJ2-3, with D unresolved. The CDR3 is made up of 12 amino acids. Germline V gene data show CDR1 as LNHDA and CDR2 as SQIVND (reference sequence). V lost 3 bases to trimming and J lost 8 bases, with 9 bases between them. The CDR3 loop reads CASSIGDSTQYF. The CDR3 nucleotides read TGTGCCAGTAGTATCGGAGATTCTACGCAGTATTTT.

The rearrangement links TRBV28 to TRBJ1-5; D is uncertain. Trimming pared 6 bases from V and 4 bases from J, leaving 10 bases between. Germline CDR1 reads MDHEN; CDR2 reads SYDVKM. The CDR3 is made up of 13 amino acids. DNA for the CDR3: TGTGCCAGCAGGGCCGACAATAATCAGCCCCAGCATTTT. Its translation: CASRADNNQPQHF.

The chain is built from TRBV30 and TRBJ2-7; 9 bases map to TRBD1. This CDR3 has 15 residues. The V segment lost 3 bases and the J segment 2 bases; nucleotides outside the gene matches: 8. Germline V gene lookup returns CDR1 GTSNPN and CDR2 SVGIG (reference sequence). CDR3 coding DNA: TGTGCCTGGAGATCTAGACAGGGGGGGACCTACGAGCAGTACTTC. Amino acids: CAWRSRQGGTYEQYF.

The V and J genes are TRBV7-2 and TRBJ2-5; a weak D match, TRBD1 (6 bases). The CDR3 has 14 residues. V was trimmed by 5 bases and J by 2 bases, leaving 12 bases between them. The germline V gene has CDR1 SGHTA and CDR2 FQGNSA. CDR3 sequence (DNA): TGTGCCAGCAGCCCCTGGACAGCACAAGAGACCCAGTACTTC. It encodes CASSPWTAQETQYF. Full variable domain (rest looked up from reference TRBV7-2 and TRBJ2-5): GAGVSQSPSNKVTEKGKDVELRCDPISGHTALYWYRQSLGQGLEFLIYFQGNSAPDKSGLPSDRFSAERTGGSVSTLTIQRTQQEDSAVYLCASSPWTAQETQYFGPGTRLLVL.

This clone is a singleton in its sample. The chain carries TRBV5-4 and TRBJ2-5; TRBD2 might be the D (5 bases). Germline-derived CDR1 and CDR2 are SGHNT and YYREEE (reference sequence). V shed 0 bases and J shed 9 bases, with 12 bases lying between them. The CDR3 has 13 residues. Here the CDR3 reads CASSLAGSEAQYF. The CDR3 bases are TGTGCCAGCAGCTTGGCGGGAAGTGAGGCCCAGTACTTC.

The chain joins TRBV10-2 to TRBJ2-1; maybe TRBD2 (6 bases). CDR1 and CDR2 from the germline V gene are WSHSY and SAAADI. This CDR3 comprises 15 residues. The ends were cut back, 6 bases at V and 3 bases at J, with 15 bases in the middle. The CDR3 DNA follows: TGCGCCAGCAGGACTGGTGGCGGGGACTACAATGAGCAGTTCTTC. As protein: CASRTGGGDYNEQFF.

The J gene is TRBJ1-1, the V gene TRBV30, with 10 bases fitting TRBD1. Looked up from germline, CDR1 is GTSNPN and CDR2 is SVGIG (reference sequence). Unmatched junction bases numbered 7, after V lost 3 bases and J lost 0 bases. The CDR3 length is 16 residues. The CDR3 region has the DNA TGTGCCTGGAGCCCTCCGGGACAGGGGATGAACACTGAAGCTTTCTTT. Translating gives CAWSPPGQGMNTEAFF.

The genes are TRBV7-6 and TRBJ2-5; D gene unclear. Trimming took off 2 bases at V and 4 bases at J, with 14 bases between the two ends. The CDR3 runs 15 residues. Per germline, CDR1 SGHVS and CDR2 FNYEAQ. Here the CDR3 reads CASSLHPPTSETQYF. The CDR3 DNA sequence: TGTGCCAGCAGCTTACACCCCCCGACGTCAGAGACCCAGTACTTC.

V and J are TRBV29-1 and TRBJ2-7, with D possibly matching TRBD1 (6 bases). This CDR3 has 13 amino acids. Germline CDR1 is SQVTM and CDR2 is ANQGSEA. V shed 3 bases and J shed 2 bases, with 11 bases lying between them. DNA for the CDR3: TGCAGCGTTGATAGGCAGGGGACCTACGAGCAGTACTTC. Its protein product is CSVDRQGTYEQYF.

V is TRBV4-2 and J is TRBJ2-7, with a weak D call TRBD2 (5 bases). The CDR3 covers 13 residues. V lost 2 bases to trimming and J lost 5 bases, with 10 bases between them. From germline, CDR1 is LGHNA and CDR2 YNFKEQ. Written as DNA, the CDR3 is TGTGCCAGCAGCCAATTCTCAGCGGACGAGCAGTACTTC. Protein product: CASSQFSADEQYF.

The rearrangement links TRBV5-4 to TRBJ2-4; 9 nucleotides align to TRBD1. Losses at the gene ends were 4 bases for V and 15 bases for J; bases not matched to a gene: 11. The CDR3 is 13 residues long. Germline V lookup: CDR1 SGHNT, CDR2 YYREEE (reference sequence). The CDR3 protein is CASSEGQGLATYF. CDR3 nucleotides: TGTGCCAGCAGCGAGGGACAGGGTTTAGCCACGTACTTC.

The gene calls are TRBV7-2 and TRBJ2-3; 10 bases map to TRBD1. V was clipped by 1 base and J by 7 bases; unmatched bases: 11. Germline lookup yields CDR1 SGHTA and CDR2 FQGNSA. The CDR3 totals 17 residues. The CDR3 DNA reads TGTGCCAGCAGCTTAGTCCGCGGGGGACAGGGGCGATATACGCAGTATTTT. Its protein is CASSLVRGGQGRYTQYF.

The chain employs TRBV27 and TRBJ2-5, with unresolved D. The V gene's germline CDR1 is MNHEY and CDR2 SMNVEV (reference sequence). CDR3 length: 14 residues. Trimming took off 1 base at V and 3 bases at J, with 9 bases between the two ends. Written as DNA, the CDR3 is TGTGCCAGCAGTTTATTGGCAAGTAAAGAGACCCAGTACTTC. Its protein is CASSLLASKETQYF.

The chain uses TRBV19 and TRBJ2-1; D may be TRBD2 (5 bases). This CDR3 contains 13 residues. With 4 bases removed from V and 11 bases from J, the gap between germline ends came to 15 bases. CDR1 is LNHDA and CDR2 is SQIVND in the germline V gene (reference sequence). This CDR3 reads CASSRTDTGKQFF. The CDR3 region has the DNA TGTGCCAGTAGTAGGACCGATACCGGGAAGCAGTTCTTC. Together with reference TRBV19 and TRBJ2-1, the CDR3 gives the full variable domain: DGGITQSPKYLFRKEGQNVTLSCEQNLNHDAMYWYRQDPGQGLRLIYYSQIVNDFQKGDIAEGYSVSREKKESFPLTVTSAQKNPTAFYLCASSRTDTGKQFFGPGTRLTVL.

Here the CDR3 reads CASSQVTFHRSGANVLTF. In nucleotides, the CDR3 is TGCGCCAGCAGCCAGGTGACATTTCACCGCTCTGGGGCCAACGTCCTGACTTTC. The V call is TRBV4-3, the J call TRBJ2-6, with D unresolved. CDR1 LGHNA and CDR2 YSLEER come from the germline V gene. The CDR3 extends over 18 amino acids. Trimming left V 3 bases short and J 0 bases short, with 15 bases between.

V gene TRBV30 combines with J gene TRBJ1-1; D unclear. The germline V gene has CDR1 GTSNPN and CDR2 SVGIG (reference sequence). V lost 0 bases and J 1 base, leaving 6 bases between the germline ends. The CDR3 length is 13 residues. The chain's CDR3 is CAWSVQENTEAFF. The CDR3 DNA reads as TGTGCCTGGAGTGTACAAGAGAACACTGAAGCTTTCTTT.

Of note for this clone: One end of the junction fails to match germline, which may point to a read error. This rearrangement joins TRBV7-2 to TRBJ1-2; D remains unclear. The V gene's germline CDR1 is SGHTA and CDR2 FQGNSA. This CDR3 has 13 residues. CDR3 residues: CASSLGRSLEGDF. CDR3 nucleotide sequence: TGTGCCAGCAGCTTAGGCCGGAGCCTGGAGGGAGACTTC.

The genes are TRBV28 and TRBJ2-7, with D perhaps being TRBD1 or TRBD2 (6 bases each). Germline V CDR1 and CDR2: MDHEN, SYDVKM. V was clipped by 7 bases and J by 6 bases, with 16 bases between them. This CDR3 comprises 13 residues. The DNA for the CDR3 is TGTGCCAGCATACAGGGAGGATCGCGCGAGCAGTACTTC. Its translation: CASIQGGSREQYF.

The chain recombines TRBV6-6 with TRBJ1-1; D unclear. This CDR3 has 13 residues. Between the trimmed V and J ends, which lost 7 bases and 2 bases, there was a span of 11 bases. CDR1 and CDR2 (germline): MNHNY, SVGAGI (reference sequence). CDR3 nucleotides: TGTGCCAGCACCCCTCGGGGTAACACTGAAGCTTTCTTT. It specifies CASTPRGNTEAFF.

V is TRBV4-3 and J is TRBJ1-3; 9 bases match TRBD1. Per the germline V gene, CDR1 is LGHNA and CDR2 is YSLEER. The CDR3 contains 16 residues. V lost 2 bases to trimming and J lost 2 bases; unmatched junction nucleotides: 4. The CDR3 protein is CASSQPGQGTGNTIYF. DNA of the CDR3: TGCGCCAGCAGCCAACCTGGACAGGGGACTGGAAACACCATATATTTT.

V is TRBV29-1 and J is TRBJ1-2; D not certain. V was cut by 3 bases and J by 8 bases, with 16 bases left in between. Germline V gene lookup returns CDR1 SQVTM and CDR2 ANQGSEA. CDR3 length equals 13 residues. This chain's CDR3 is CSVDGRRVGGYTF. The CDR3 bases are TGCAGCGTTGACGGGCGGAGGGTGGGAGGCTACACCTTC.

The V call is TRBV14, the J call TRBJ1-1; D not resolved. The CDR3 extends over 14 amino acids. V was trimmed by 0 bases and J by 6 bases, leaving 11 bases between them. CDR1 is SGHDN, CDR2 FVKESK, per germline. CDR3 residues: CASSQERSRSEAFF. For the CDR3, the DNA is TGTGCCAGCAGCCAAGAGAGGAGCAGGTCTGAAGCTTTCTTT.

This clone has just one count. The V gene is TRBV5-8, the J gene TRBJ2-5; 11 nucleotides agree with TRBD2. Germline V CDR1 and CDR2: SGHTS, YDEGEE. The CDR3 covers 15 residues. V shed 0 bases, J shed 4 bases, and the junction held 2 bases outside the gene matches. The CDR3 DNA reads as TGTGCCAGCAGCTTGGTACTAGCGGGAGCAGAGACCCAGTACTTC. It encodes CASSLVLAGAETQYF.

This clone has only one observation. V is TRBV7-9 and J is TRBJ2-1; D gene unclear. This CDR3 is 15 amino acids long. The germline gives CDR1 SEHNR, CDR2 FQNEAQ (reference sequence). With 2 bases removed from V and 9 bases from J, the gap between germline ends came to 17 bases. CDR3 nucleotides: TGTGCCAGCAGCTTATGGTTAGCTGGAGTCGGTGAGCAGTTCTTC. It is translated as CASSLWLAGVGEQFF. Variable domain in full (rest from reference TRBV7-9 and TRBJ2-1): DTGVSQNPRHKITKRGQNVTFRCDPISEHNRLYWYRQTLGQGPEFLTYFQNEAQLEKSRLLSDRFSAERPKGSFSTLEIQRTEQGDSAMYLCASSLWLAGVGEQFFGPGTRLTVL.